This T cell receptor (beta chain) derives from a study of T cell responses to AZD1222 COVID-19 vaccine. General study points: Repertoire sampling happened only post peak T cell response. Unmutated variant regions are reportedly targeted by nearly half of spike-specific TCRs. The number of AZD1222 recipients seropositive at baseline was only five to seven.

The data were produced by immunoSEQ multiplex PCR, yet TCRdb's version contains in-frame clones alone and is incomplete. The sample has more than 95,000 clones, 87% seen once. J lost 2 bases, V lost 7 bases, and 12 bases had no gene match. The CDR3 consists of 16 residues. CDR1 is MNHEY and CDR2 is SMNVEV in the germline V gene (reference sequence). Points on this clone: What it binds is not known.

This receptor was obtained from an adult in good health. The V call is TRBV27, the J call TRBJ2-5; 8 bases map to TRBD2. The sample here was peripheral blood, taken on day 0 of AZD1222 vaccination. The DNA for the CDR3 is TGTGCCAGCAAACCGGGAGGGCTAGCGTTACAAGAGACCCAGTACTTC. It translates to CASKPGGLALQETQYF.